The present T cell receptor beta chain was sequenced within a study of cytomegalovirus exposure and HLA in healthy donors. PCR involved 60 Vbeta and 13 Jbeta primers. Method: immunoSEQ multiplex PCR; TCRdb's copy keeps in-frame clones and lacks some. The repertoire holds around 140,000 clones, 70% to 80% seen once, with 0.94% in the top ten. V shed 2 bases and J shed 7 bases, with 14 bases lying between them. The CDR3 consists of 13 residues. Per germline, CDR1 GTSNPN and CDR2 SVGIG (reference sequence). Sequences were obtained from PBMCs. V and J are TRBV30 and TRBJ1-1; perhaps TRBD1 as D (5 bases). This sequence originates from a woman in her sixties in good health and CMV-seronegative. The CDR3 loop reads CAWSPGRAYEAFF. The CDR3 DNA is TGTGCCTGGAGTCCTGGCAGGGCTTATGAAGCTTTCTTT.